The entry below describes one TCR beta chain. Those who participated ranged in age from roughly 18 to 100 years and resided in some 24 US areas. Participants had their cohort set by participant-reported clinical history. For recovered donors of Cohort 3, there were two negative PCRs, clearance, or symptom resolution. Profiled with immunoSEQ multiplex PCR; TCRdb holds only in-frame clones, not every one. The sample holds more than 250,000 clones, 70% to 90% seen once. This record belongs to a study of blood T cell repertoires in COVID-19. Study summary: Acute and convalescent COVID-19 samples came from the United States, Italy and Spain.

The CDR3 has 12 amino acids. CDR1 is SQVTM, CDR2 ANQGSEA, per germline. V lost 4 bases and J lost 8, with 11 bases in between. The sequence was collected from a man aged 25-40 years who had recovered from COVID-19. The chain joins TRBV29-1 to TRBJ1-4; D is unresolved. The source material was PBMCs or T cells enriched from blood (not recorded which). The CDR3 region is CSVATGGEKLFF. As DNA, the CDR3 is TGCAGCGTTGCTACCGGAGGGGAAAAACTGTTTTTT. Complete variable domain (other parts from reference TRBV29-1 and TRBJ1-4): SAVISQKPSRDICQRGTSLTIQCQVDSQVTMMFWYRQQPGQSLTLIATANQGSEATYESGFVIDKFPISRPNLTFSTLTVSNMSPEDSSIYLCSVATGGEKLFFGSGTQLSVL.